This TCR beta chain appears in the sequencing data of a study of regulatory T cells in long-lasting Graves disease. Turning to the study itself: Over-5-year antithyroid drug use with positive TSH receptor antibodies defined persistent Graves' disease in the study.

The CDR3 has 15 residues. The V and J ends lost 3 bases and 4 bases respectively, with 13 bases between them. Per germline, CDR1 MNHEY and CDR2 SMNVEV (reference sequence). According to the study, TCR beta libraries were built with iRepertoire HTBI primers and CDR3-region Arm-PCR. TCRdb redid the calling of the multiplex PCR reads with MiXCR, one entry per CDR3 protein. The profile shows approximately 400,000 distinct CDR3 sequences, around 21% of them singletons. Sample time point: persistent/refractory GD, antithyroid drugs over 5 years with positive TRAb. The authors made the TCR library using RNA they extracted from PBMCs. Patients met American Thyroid Association criteria for Graves' disease. Peripheral blood, at around 8.8 milliliters, went into EDTA tubes. This clonotype was seen many times. The target antigen is unknown. Whole-study findings and limits: Newly diagnosed disease favored TRBV20-1 and TRBJ2-1 over persistent disease.

This sequence originates from a female donor with Graves disease. This sample comprised peripheral blood mononuclear cells (PBMCs), obtained when the disease was refractory, from a patient treated with antithyroid drugs. The rearrangement links TRBV27 to TRBJ1-5; D may be TRBD1 (6 bases). The CDR3 protein is CASSFGQPLNQPQHF. DNA for the CDR3: TGTGCCAGCAGTTTCGGACAGCCTTTGAATCAGCCCCAGCATTTT.